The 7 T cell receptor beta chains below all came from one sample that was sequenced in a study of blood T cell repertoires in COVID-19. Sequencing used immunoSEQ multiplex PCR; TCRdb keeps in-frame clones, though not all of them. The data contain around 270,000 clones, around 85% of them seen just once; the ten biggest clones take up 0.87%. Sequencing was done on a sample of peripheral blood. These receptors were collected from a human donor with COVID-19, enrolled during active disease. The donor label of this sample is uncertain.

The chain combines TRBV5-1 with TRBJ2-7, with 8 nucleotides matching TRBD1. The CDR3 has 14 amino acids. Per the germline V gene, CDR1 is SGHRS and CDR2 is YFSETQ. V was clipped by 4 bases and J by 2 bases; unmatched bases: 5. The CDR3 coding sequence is TGCGCCAGCAGCCCGGACAGGGAGGCCTACGAGCAGTACTTC. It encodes CASSPDREAYEQYF.

CDR3 sequence reads: CASRHGSGTGELFF. CDR3 nucleotide sequence: TGTGCCAGCAGACACGGGAGCGGCACCGGGGAGCTGTTTTTT. V usage is TRBV27 and J usage is TRBJ2-2, with D perhaps TRBD2 (6 bases). The ends were cut back, 6 bases at V and 4 bases at J, with 12 bases in the middle. The CDR3 contains 14 residues. The germline V gene encodes CDR1 MNHEY and CDR2 SMNVEV (reference sequence).

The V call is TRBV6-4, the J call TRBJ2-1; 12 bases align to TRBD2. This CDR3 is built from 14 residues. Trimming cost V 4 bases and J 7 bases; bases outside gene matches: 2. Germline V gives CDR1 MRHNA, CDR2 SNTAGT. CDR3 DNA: TGTGCCAGCAGTGTTCTAGCGGGAGGGAATGAGCAGTTCTTC. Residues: CASSVLAGGNEQFF.

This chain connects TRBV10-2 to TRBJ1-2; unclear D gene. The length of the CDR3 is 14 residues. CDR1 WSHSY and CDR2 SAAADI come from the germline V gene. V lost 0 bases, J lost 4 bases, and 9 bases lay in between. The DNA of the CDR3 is TGCGCCAGCAGTGAGTCGGGCACAGTCTATGGCTACACCTTC. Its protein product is CASSESGTVYGYTF.

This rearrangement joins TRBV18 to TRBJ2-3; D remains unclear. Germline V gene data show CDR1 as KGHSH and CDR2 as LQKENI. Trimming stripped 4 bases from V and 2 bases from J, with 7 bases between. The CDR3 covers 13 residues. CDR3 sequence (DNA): TGTGCCAGCTCACGCATAGTCACAGATACGCAGTATTTT. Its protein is CASSRIVTDTQYF.

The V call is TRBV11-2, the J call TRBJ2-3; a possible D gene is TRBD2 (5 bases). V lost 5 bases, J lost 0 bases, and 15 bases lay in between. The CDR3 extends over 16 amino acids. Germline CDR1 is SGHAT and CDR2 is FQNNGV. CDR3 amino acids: CASSRRVRASTDTQYF. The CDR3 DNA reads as TGTGCCAGCAGCCGCCGAGTGAGGGCTAGCACAGATACGCAGTATTTT.

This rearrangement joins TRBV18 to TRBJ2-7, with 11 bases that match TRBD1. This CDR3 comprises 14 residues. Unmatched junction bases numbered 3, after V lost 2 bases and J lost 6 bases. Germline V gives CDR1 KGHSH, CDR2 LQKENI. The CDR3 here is CASSPVGTGGEQYF. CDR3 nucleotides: TGTGCCAGCTCACCAGTCGGGACAGGGGGCGAGCAGTACTTC.